Reported below is one T cell receptor beta chain. As yet, its antigen is unknown. This sample is drawn from a study of T-cell memory formation after mild COVID-19. The wider study: TCR clusters were mostly donor specific.

Study observations and caveats: Shrinking CD4+ clones resided mostly in CM and EM, and CD8+ ones in EMRA.

From the 5' RACE reads, TCRdb called clonotypes with MiXCR, one entry per CDR3 protein. This sample has approximately 260,000 distinct CDR3 sequences, with 15% to 20% found just once. V was shortened by 5 bases and J by 0 bases, with 12 bases between the two germline ends. The CDR3 totals 15 residues. In germline, CDR1 is SGHTA, CDR2 FQGNSA. The clonotype originates from a man aged 18 to 30 who had mild COVID-19 (a few samples of this study predate the infection). Cell type and time point are not known. Sequencing input: PBMCs or a T cell subset sorted from them (not recorded which). The chain couples TRBV7-2 to TRBJ2-3; no clear D. CDR3 nucleotides: TGTGCCAGCAGCCCCACGTCCCAGAGCACAGATACGCAGTATTTT. Amino acid sequence: CASSPTSQSTDTQYF.